A single sample gave rise to the 14 T cell receptor beta chains below, sequenced in a study of beta chain features in type 1 diabetes. Expressed TCRB transcripts were sequenced, since all the RNA that had been isolated was reverse transcribed. Clones were sequenced by immunoSEQ multiplex PCR, and TCRdb holds only the in-frame ones, with some missing. The data show about 400,000 clones, around 12% seen once. Sequenced input: naive CD4+ T cells from blood. These receptors all stem from a man between 18 and 29 years old in good health.

The chain couples TRBV5-4 to TRBJ2-5; TRBD2 aligns across 8 bases. Germline-derived CDR1 and CDR2 are SGHNT and YYREEE (reference sequence). The CDR3 extends over 16 amino acids. The V segment lost 4 bases and the J segment 1 base; nucleotides outside the gene matches: 9. CDR3 protein: CASSQGLAGFQETQYF. Written as DNA, the CDR3 is TGTGCCAGCAGCCAAGGGCTAGCGGGCTTCCAAGAGACCCAGTACTTC. Full variable domain (rest looked up from reference TRBV5-4 and TRBJ2-5): ETGVTQSPTHLIKTRGQQVTLRCSSQSGHNTVSWYQQALGQGPQFIFQYYREEENGRGNFPPRFSGLQFPNYSSELNVNALELDDSALYLCASSQGLAGFQETQYFGPGTRLLVL.

There are a few counts of this clone. CDR3 loop: CASSLSTGFNYNEQFF. The CDR3 nucleotides read TGTGCCAGCAGTTTATCGACGGGATTTAACTACAATGAGCAGTTCTTC. This chain uses TRBV27 with TRBJ2-1, with D perhaps TRBD2 (5 bases). V lost 0 bases, J lost 3 bases, and 12 bases lay in between. This CDR3 is built from 16 residues. Looked up from germline, CDR1 is MNHEY and CDR2 is SMNVEV (reference sequence).

The chain combines TRBV9 with TRBJ2-2; 9 bases match TRBD2. The germline CDR1 and CDR2 sequences are SGDLS and YYNGEE. With V trimmed by 2 bases and J by 6 bases, 2 bases remained unmatched. The CDR3 consists of 14 residues. The CDR3 loop is CASSVAGGAGELFF. Here the CDR3 DNA reads TGTGCCAGCAGCGTGGCGGGGGGGGCCGGGGAGCTGTTTTTT.

This clone was observed a handful of times. V usage is TRBV11-1 and J usage is TRBJ1-6; possible D gene TRBD1, 6 bases. The CDR3 length is 15 residues. Germline V gene sequence: CDR1 SGHAT, CDR2 FQDESV (reference sequence). V was pared by 3 bases and J by 9 bases, with 15 bases between. The CDR3 region is CASSFSGDLGSPLHF. The CDR3 DNA follows: TGTGCCAGCAGCTTTTCAGGGGACCTTGGTTCACCCCTCCACTTT.

About this clone: In the same sample, other DNA sequences code for this CDR3. CDR3 in DNA: TGTGCCAGCAGTCTTCGGAACACTGAAGCTTTCTTT. This sequence encodes CASSLRNTEAFF. This chain links TRBV28 with TRBJ1-1; D is uncertain. Germline-derived CDR1 and CDR2 are MDHEN and SYDVKM. CDR3 length: 12 amino acids. The ends were cut back, 5 bases at V and 1 base at J, with 5 bases in the middle.

This clone has more than one count but fewer than ten. J is TRBJ2-3 and V is TRBV5-4; D is perhaps TRBD1 (6 bases). Germline V gene sequence: CDR1 SGHNT, CDR2 YYREEE (reference sequence). The CDR3 has 14 residues. V was pared by 2 bases and J by 5 bases, with 12 bases between. Here the CDR3 DNA reads TGTGCCAGCAGCTTTTGGACAGTTGGAGATACGCAGTATTTT. Translated, it gives CASSFWTVGDTQYF.

This chain links TRBV28 with TRBJ1-3, with TRBD1 identical over 9 bases. CDR3 length: 16 amino acids. The V segment lost 4 bases and the J segment 1 base; nucleotides outside the gene matches: 5. From germline, CDR1 is MDHEN and CDR2 SYDVKM. The CDR3 spells CASSYPTGGSGNTIYF. CDR3 in DNA: TGTGCCAGCAGTTATCCGACAGGGGGGTCTGGAAACACCATATATTTT.

The chain couples TRBV9 to TRBJ1-2; 8 positions match TRBD1. The CDR3 totals 16 residues. CDR1 and CDR2 from the germline V gene are SGDLS and YYNGEE. V lost 0 bases and J lost 7; bases outside the gene matches: 11. DNA for the CDR3: TGTGCCAGCAGCGTAGAGGGTAGGGGGGGGACAGGTGGCTACACCTTC. Residues: CASSVEGRGGTGGYTF.

This clone was picked up a small number of times. V usage is TRBV6-5 and J usage is TRBJ1-5, with 9 bases identical to TRBD1. The CDR3 is made up of 13 amino acids. Germline V gene sequence: CDR1 MNHEY, CDR2 SVGAGI. The V segment lost 2 bases and the J segment 9 bases; nucleotides outside the gene matches: 2. CDR3 coding DNA: TGTGCCAGCAGTTACGGGACAGGGATGCCCCAGCATTTT. It translates to CASSYGTGMPQHF.

This clone was seen only a few times. The chain carries TRBV7-2 and TRBJ1-5; 9 nucleotides align to TRBD1. This CDR3 region has 14 residues. V dropped 1 base and J dropped 7; count of bases not matched to a gene: 2. Germline CDR1 SGHTA, CDR2 FQGNSA. CDR3 in DNA: TGTGCCAGCAGCTTAGGGGACAGGGTCCAGCCCCAGCATTTT. It is translated as CASSLGDRVQPQHF. Together with reference TRBV7-2 and TRBJ1-5, the CDR3 gives the full variable domain: GAGVSQSPSNKVTEKGKDVELRCDPISGHTALYWYRQSLGQGLEFLIYFQGNSAPDKSGLPSDRFSAERTGGSVSTLTIQRTQQEDSAVYLCASSLGDRVQPQHFGDGTRLSIL.

The chain is built from TRBV10-3 and TRBJ2-1; D is perhaps TRBD2 (5 bases). The germline V and J ends were trimmed by 7 bases and 4 bases, with 23 bases remaining between them. This CDR3 is built from 17 residues. Germline-derived CDR1 and CDR2 are ENHRY and SYGVKD. The DNA of the CDR3 is TGTGCCATCACTGAAACGTTGACCCTGGGGAGTTACAATGAGCAGTTCTTC. This encodes CAITETLTLGSYNEQFF.

This clone was seen a few times. For the CDR3, the DNA is TGTGCCAGCAGCCAAGCCTGGGGACAAAAGCACGAGCAGTACTTC. It specifies CASSQAWGQKHEQYF. This chain connects TRBV4-2 to TRBJ2-7; possibly TRBD1 for D (6 bases). Germline CDR1 reads LGHNA; CDR2 reads YNFKEQ. V was trimmed by 1 base and J by 5 bases, leaving 15 bases between them. The CDR3 totals 15 residues.

The chain employs TRBV30 and TRBJ1-5; 8 bases align to TRBD1. The CDR3 is made up of 13 amino acids. J was trimmed by 6 bases and V by 1 base; bases with no gene match: 2. Germline V lookup: CDR1 GTSNPN, CDR2 SVGIG (reference sequence). DNA of the CDR3: TGTGCCTGGAGTGGACAGGGGTCTCAGCCCCAGCATTTT. This sequence encodes CAWSGQGSQPQHF.

Comments on this clone: Distinct nucleotide sequences in the sample also encode this CDR3. The chain carries TRBV5-1 and TRBJ2-1; 11 bases agree with TRBD2. The CDR3 spans 15 residues. V gave up 0 bases and J gave up 7 bases; unmatched junction bases: 3. In germline, CDR1 is SGHRS, CDR2 YFSETQ. The chain's CDR3 is CASSLVAGGRNEQFF. The CDR3 DNA reads as TGCGCCAGCAGCTTGGTAGCGGGAGGGCGAAATGAGCAGTTCTTC.